The rows below give T cell receptor beta chains drawn from one sample of a study of fetal regulatory T cell absence and autoimmunity. The method was immunoSEQ multiplex PCR; TCRdb's version includes in-frame clones alone and lacks a portion of them. The top ten clones hold approximately 1.9% of a sample with about 95,000 clones, around 72% of them seen once. The sequencing input was pancreas tissue. The receptors shown here come from a male donor with IPEX syndrome. The conserved cysteine and the conserved F or W are not part of the CDR3 here. Fields, in order: V gene, CDR3 protein.

TRBV9 ASSVVGLGADTQY
TRBV5-4 ASSDPGQTPYEQY
TRBV6-6 ASSPQSMTKNIQY
TRBV5-6 ASSLGTGGLSWGYT
TRBV15 ATSRDDEGDLYGYT
TRBV4-1 ASSQDRVNYGYT
TRBV5-1 ASSLGQGNYEQY
TRBV7-9 ASSPDTHWGEQY
TRBV4-1 ASSQEDLAYNEQF
TRBV9 ASSVGASGTDTQY
TRBV27 ASSLTDNHYYNEQF
TRBV2 ASHRPRGYGYT
TRBV5-4 ASSLNRGRSNEQF
TRBV6-6 ASSYSVASTDTQY
TRBV5-1 ASSPGTGGNEQY
TRBV4-3 ASSQDPTGKYYGYT
TRBV12-5 ASGPRDSDTEAF